The source of this TCR beta chain is a study of blood T cells in healthy people across ages. Trimming at V came to 5 bases and at J to 2 bases, leaving 8 bases not matched to a gene. CDR1 is MNHEY and CDR2 is SMNVEV in the germline V gene (reference sequence). The CDR3 is 15 residues long. PCR was performed a second time for about 6 to 12 cycles using a sample-barcoded 5' primer and a J-beta primer mix. Each CDR3 protein is one row after TCRdb ran MiXCR on the 5' RACE reads. The sample lists some 1.4 million distinct CDR3 sequences; roughly 45% were seen once. On this clonotype: Its matching antigen is unknown.

Study-wide results and caveats: In long-lived donors, naive CD4+ cell counts and diversity exceeded those of aged donors. Unsorted PBMCs prevented conclusive naive versus antigen-experienced comparison.

The rearrangement links TRBV27 to TRBJ2-7; 8 nucleotides match TRBD2. Sequenced material: blood. This TCR came from a woman aged 18-29 years in good health. As DNA, the CDR3 is TGTGCCAGCAGTCCTGGACTAGCCTCGACCTACGAGCAGTACTTC. Protein: CASSPGLASTYEQYF.